The 24 T cell receptor beta chains below come from one sample, sequenced in a study of cytomegalovirus exposure and HLA in healthy donors. The assay was immunoSEQ multiplex PCR, and TCRdb's table has in-frame clones only and misses some. The table includes some 180,000 clones, more than 75% detected once. The specimen sequenced was PBMCs. The source of these receptors is a man aged 25-45 years in good health and CMV-seropositive.

V is TRBV7-2 and J is TRBJ1-2; 8 bases align to TRBD1. Trimming took 5 bases from V and 7 from J; bases not matched to a gene: 9. Germline loops: CDR1 SGHTA, CDR2 FQGNSA. The CDR3 runs 14 residues. The CDR3 spells CASSTRQGTAGYTF. Here the CDR3 DNA reads TGTGCCAGCAGCACCCGACAGGGGACGGCTGGCTACACCTTC.

The genes are TRBV7-3 and TRBJ2-1, with 10 bases that match TRBD1. CDR1 is SGHTA and CDR2 is FQGTGA in the germline V gene. V shed 2 bases and J 6 bases; nucleotides not matched to a gene: 7. This CDR3 is 16 amino acids long. CDR3 DNA: TGTGCCAGCAGCTTAGCCCCCGGGACAGGGGTCAATGAGCAGTTCTTC. This sequence encodes CASSLAPGTGVNEQFF.

The V call is TRBV29-1, the J call TRBJ1-1; 10 bases agree with TRBD1. The V gene end was trimmed by 7 bases and the J gene end by 5 bases; junction bases not matched to a gene: 7. Germline V CDR1 and CDR2: SQVTM, ANQGSEA. The CDR3 is 13 amino acids. The CDR3 DNA sequence: TGCAGCGCTGGGACAGGGGCGGGGACTGAAGCTTTCTTT. It encodes CSAGTGAGTEAFF.

The chain is built from TRBV28 and TRBJ2-1; 8 bases are shared with TRBD1. Germline V gene data show CDR1 as MDHEN and CDR2 as SYDVKM. The CDR3 loop spans 14 amino acids. J lost 8 bases, V lost 3 bases, and 6 bases had no gene match. The CDR3 nucleotides are TGTGCCAGCAGTTTGGCAGGGGGCCATGATGAGCAGTTCTTC. Protein: CASSLAGGHDEQFF.

This clone was seen a few times. The chain employs TRBV7-2 and TRBJ2-5; D not certain. CDR1 is SGHTA, CDR2 FQGNSA, per germline. The CDR3 spans 14 residues. V was clipped by 3 bases and J by 3 bases, with 11 bases between them. The CDR3 DNA reads as TGTGCCAGCAGCTTTGGCGAACCTAAAGAGACCCAGTACTTC. Its translation: CASSFGEPKETQYF.

The rearrangement uses TRBV25-1 and TRBJ1-1; possibly TRBD1 for D (5 bases). V was pared by 2 bases and J by 4 bases, with 11 bases between. The CDR3 runs 14 residues. In germline, CDR1 is MGHDK, CDR2 SYGVNS. Here the CDR3 DNA reads TGTGCCAGCAGTGAACTAATCCAGGGCACTGAAGCTTTCTTT. This translates into CASSELIQGTEAFF. Supplemented by reference TRBV25-1 and TRBJ1-1, the full variable domain reads EADIYQTPRYLVIGTGKKITLECSQTMGHDKMYWYQQDPGMELHLIHYSYGVNSTEKGDLSSESTVSRIRTEHFPLTLESARPSHTSQYLCASSELIQGTEAFFGQGTRLTVV.

The rearrangement uses TRBV28 and TRBJ2-4; D may be TRBD1 or TRBD2 (5 bases each). The CDR3 is made up of 12 amino acids. The germline V gene has CDR1 MDHEN and CDR2 SYDVKM. Between the trimmed V and J ends, which lost 5 bases and 9 bases, there was a span of 11 bases. CDR3 coding DNA: TGTGCCAGCAGTCCGCAGGGACGCATTCAGTACTTC. This gives the protein CASSPQGRIQYF.

The chain combines TRBV2 with TRBJ1-5; D remains ambiguous. CDR3 size: 15 residues. Trimming removed 6 bases from V and 3 bases from J, with 15 bases in between. Germline assignment: CDR1 SNHLY and CDR2 FYNNEI. CDR3 nucleotides: TGTGCCAGCAGCGAGACATCGGGCCACAATCAGCCCCAGCATTTT. It codes for CASSETSGHNQPQHF.

The chain carries TRBV6-6 and TRBJ1-4; D possibly corresponds to TRBD1 (5 bases). This CDR3 is built from 13 residues. Trimming took off 4 bases at V and 8 bases at J, with 11 bases between the two ends. CDR1 MNHNY and CDR2 SVGAGI come from the germline V gene (reference sequence). The CDR3 reads CASSSAGREKLFF. The CDR3 bases are TGTGCCAGCAGTTCCGCAGGGAGGGAAAAACTGTTTTTT.

This chain uses TRBV7-2 with TRBJ2-3; 12 nucleotides align to TRBD2. The CDR3 sequence is 16 residues long. The germline V gene has CDR1 SGHTA and CDR2 FQGNSA. With V trimmed by 1 base and J by 6 bases, 5 bases remained unmatched. Written as DNA, the CDR3 is TGTGCCAGCAGCTTAGTACCTAGCGGGGGGGCGGATACGCAGTATTTT. Encoded protein: CASSLVPSGGADTQYF.

V is TRBV9 and J is TRBJ2-7; D is undetermined. CDR3 length: 12 amino acids. The V and J ends lost 6 bases and 1 base respectively, with 8 bases between them. Germline-derived CDR1 and CDR2 are SGDLS and YYNGEE. In DNA, the CDR3 is TGTGCCAGCATTCGAATTTCCTACGAGCAGTACTTC. Translating it yields CASIRISYEQYF.

The chain carries TRBV7-6 and TRBJ1-5, with D hard to call. Trimming pared 5 bases from V and 7 bases from J, leaving 9 bases between. CDR3 length: 12 residues. CDR1 and CDR2 (germline): SGHVS, FNYEAQ. CDR3 sequence: CASSESGQPQHF. The CDR3 nucleotides read TGTGCCAGCAGCGAGAGCGGCCAGCCCCAGCATTTT.

V gene TRBV5-4 combines with J gene TRBJ2-5, with D possibly being TRBD1 or TRBD2 (5 bases each). Germline V gene data show CDR1 as SGHNT and CDR2 as YYREEE (reference sequence). This CDR3 spans 14 amino acids. V shed 0 bases and J shed 7 bases, with 13 bases lying between them. As DNA, the CDR3 is TGTGCCAGCAGCTTGGGAGGGCAGGGATGGACCCAGTACTTC. Amino acids: CASSLGGQGWTQYF.

The chain combines TRBV6-1 with TRBJ1-2; D is possibly TRBD1 (6 bases). Germline CDR1 is MNHNS and CDR2 is SASEGT. Trimming cost V 2 bases and J 3 bases, with 16 bases left between them. This CDR3 contains 16 residues. In DNA form, the CDR3 reads TGTGCCAGCAGTGAATTCGGTGGGGGGCTTGACTATGGCTACACCTTC. It codes for CASSEFGGGLDYGYTF.

This chain joins TRBV7-6 and TRBJ2-7, with TRBD2 as a possible D gene (6 bases). Trimming left V 5 bases short and J 0 bases short, with 11 bases between. This CDR3 has 14 residues. Germline V lookup: CDR1 SGHVS, CDR2 FNYEAQ. The DNA of the CDR3 is TGTGCCAGCAGCCAATGGGACTCCTCCTACGAGCAGTACTTC. It codes for CASSQWDSSYEQYF.

The gene calls are TRBV7-3 and TRBJ2-7; TRBD2 matches at 8 bases. V dropped 5 bases and J dropped 0; count of bases not matched to a gene: 9. CDR3 length: 16 amino acids. Per germline, CDR1 SGHTA and CDR2 FQGTGA. The CDR3 loop is CASSPYPGTSSYEQYF. CDR3 in DNA: TGTGCCAGCAGCCCCTACCCCGGGACTAGCTCCTACGAGCAGTACTTC.

This clone was seen a few times. V and J are TRBV28 and TRBJ2-6, with D unresolved. This CDR3 spans 13 amino acids. Germline lookup yields CDR1 MDHEN and CDR2 SYDVKM. Between the trimmed V and J ends, which lost 6 bases and 0 bases, there was a span of 3 bases. CDR3 coding DNA: TGTGCCAGCAGGACCTCTGGGGCCAACGTCCTGACTTTC. Translating gives CASRTSGANVLTF.

The chain carries TRBV4-3 and TRBJ1-4; D is uncertain. Trimming stripped 3 bases from V and 4 bases from J, with 12 bases between. Germline CDR1 reads LGHNA; CDR2 reads YSLEER. The CDR3 has 15 amino acids. DNA for the CDR3: TGCGCCAGCAGCCAGCTGTCGGCAGATAATGAAAAACTGTTTTTT. Translated, it gives CASSQLSADNEKLFF.

This clone was found once. The chain uses TRBV19 and TRBJ2-1; D is possibly TRBD1 or TRBD2 (5 bases each). The CDR3 is made up of 11 amino acids. Per germline, CDR1 LNHDA and CDR2 SQIVND (reference sequence). V was trimmed by 5 bases and J by 12 bases, leaving 11 bases between them. DNA for the CDR3: TGTGCCAGTAGTCCGGGACGGTTGCAGTTCTTC. Translating it yields CASSPGRLQFF. Based on the CDR3 plus reference TRBV19 and TRBJ2-1, the full variable domain is DGGITQSPKYLFRKEGQNVTLSCEQNLNHDAMYWYRQDPGQGLRLIYYSQIVNDFQKGDIAEGYSVSREKKESFPLTVTSAQKNPTAFYLCASSPGRLQFFGPGTRLTVL.

This CDR3 reads CASSYRDNEQFF. The CDR3, as DNA: TGTGCCAGCAGTTACCGGGACAATGAGCAGTTCTTC. V is TRBV6-6 and J is TRBJ2-1; no clear D. Germline V CDR1 and CDR2: MNHNY, SVGAGI (reference sequence). This CDR3 is 12 amino acids long. Trimming took off 2 bases at V and 5 bases at J, with 4 bases between the two ends.

This clone was recorded once. The DNA for the CDR3 is TGTGCCAGCAGCCTTGGGGGGGGCTATACGCAGTATTTT. Encoded protein: CASSLGGGYTQYF. The chain has TRBV6-5 and TRBJ2-3, with D possibly being TRBD2 (7 bases). In germline, CDR1 is MNHEY, CDR2 SVGAGI. The V gene lost 6 bases and the J gene lost 7 bases, with 14 bases spanning the gap. The length of the CDR3 is 13 residues.

The chain carries TRBV5-4 and TRBJ2-3, with TRBD1 matching 8 bases. J gave up 4 bases and V 3 bases, and 4 bases lay outside the gene matches. The CDR3 has 14 residues. CDR1 is SGHNT and CDR2 is YYREEE in the germline V gene (reference sequence). This chain's CDR3 is CASSSDRGSDTQYF. As DNA, the CDR3 is TGTGCCAGCAGCTCCGACAGGGGCTCAGATACGCAGTATTTT.

This chain uses TRBV11-3 with TRBJ2-3; the match to TRBD2 covers 7 bases. In germline, CDR1 is SGHNT, CDR2 YENEEA. This CDR3 spans 15 amino acids. The trim removed 0 bases at V and 1 base at J, leaving 1 base unmatched. CDR3 sequence: CASSLEAGGTDTQYF. CDR3 sequence (DNA): TGTGCCAGCAGCTTAGAGGCGGGAGGCACAGATACGCAGTATTTT.

This clone was recorded once. The chain is built from TRBV5-1 and TRBJ2-1; TRBD2 matches 11 bases. The CDR3 sequence is 16 residues long. J lost 7 bases, V lost 1 base, and 7 bases had no gene match. Germline CDR1 SGHRS, CDR2 YFSETQ. CDR3 sequence reads: CASSLYLAGGLNEQFF. For the CDR3, the DNA is TGCGCCAGCAGCTTGTATCTAGCGGGAGGATTAAATGAGCAGTTCTTC.